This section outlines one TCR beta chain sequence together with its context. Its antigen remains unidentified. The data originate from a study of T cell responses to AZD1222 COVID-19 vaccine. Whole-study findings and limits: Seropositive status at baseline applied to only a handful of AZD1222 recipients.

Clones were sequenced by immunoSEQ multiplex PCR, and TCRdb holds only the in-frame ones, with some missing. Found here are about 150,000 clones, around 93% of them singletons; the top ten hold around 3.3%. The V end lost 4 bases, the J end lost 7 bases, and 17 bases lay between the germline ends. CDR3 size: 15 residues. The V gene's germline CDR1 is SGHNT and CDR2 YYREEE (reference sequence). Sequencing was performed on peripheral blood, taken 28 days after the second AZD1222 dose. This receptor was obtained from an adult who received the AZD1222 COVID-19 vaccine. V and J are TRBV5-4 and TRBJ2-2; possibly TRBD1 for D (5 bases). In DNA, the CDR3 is TGTGCCAGCAGCCCAACAACAGGCAAGAACGGGGAGCTGTTTTTT. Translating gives CASSPTTGKNGELFF.